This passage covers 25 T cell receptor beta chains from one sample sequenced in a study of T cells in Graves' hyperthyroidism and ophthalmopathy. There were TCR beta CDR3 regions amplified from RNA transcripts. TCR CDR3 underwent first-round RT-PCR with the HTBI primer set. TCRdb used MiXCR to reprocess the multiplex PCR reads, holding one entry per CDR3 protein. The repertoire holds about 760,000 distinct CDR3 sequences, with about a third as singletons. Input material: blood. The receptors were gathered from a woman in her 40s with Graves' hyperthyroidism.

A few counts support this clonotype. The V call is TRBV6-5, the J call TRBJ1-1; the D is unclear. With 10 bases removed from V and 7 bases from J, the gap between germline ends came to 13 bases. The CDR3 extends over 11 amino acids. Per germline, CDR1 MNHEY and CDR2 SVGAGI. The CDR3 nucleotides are TGTGCCACCACGCACGCTGGTGAAGCTTTCTTT. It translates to CATTHAGEAFF.

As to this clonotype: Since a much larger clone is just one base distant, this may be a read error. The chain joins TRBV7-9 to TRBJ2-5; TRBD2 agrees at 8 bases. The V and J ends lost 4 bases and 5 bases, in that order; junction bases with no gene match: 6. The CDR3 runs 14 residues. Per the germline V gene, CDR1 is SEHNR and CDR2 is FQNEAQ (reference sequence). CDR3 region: CASSSGLADETQYF. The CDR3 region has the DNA TGTGCCAGCAGCTCAGGACTAGCAGATGAGACCCAGTACTTC.

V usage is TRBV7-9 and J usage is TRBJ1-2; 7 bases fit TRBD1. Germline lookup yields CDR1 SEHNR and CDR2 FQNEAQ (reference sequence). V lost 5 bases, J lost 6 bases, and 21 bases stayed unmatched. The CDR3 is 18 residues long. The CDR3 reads CASSTSNDGQVHMDGYTF. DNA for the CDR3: TGTGCCAGCAGCACCTCAAACGATGGACAGGTTCATATGGATGGCTACACCTTC. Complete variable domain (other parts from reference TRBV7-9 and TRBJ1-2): DTGVSQNPRHKITKRGQNVTFRCDPISEHNRLYWYRQTLGQGPEFLTYFQNEAQLEKSRLLSDRFSAERPKGSFSTLEIQRTEQGDSAMYLCASSTSNDGQVHMDGYTFGSGTRLTVV.

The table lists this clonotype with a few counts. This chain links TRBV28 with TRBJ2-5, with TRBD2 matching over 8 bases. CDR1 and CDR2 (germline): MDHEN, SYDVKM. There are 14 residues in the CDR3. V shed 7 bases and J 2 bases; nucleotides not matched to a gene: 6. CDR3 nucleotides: TGTGCCAGCATGAGCGGGGGATTACAAGAGACCCAGTACTTC. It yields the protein CASMSGGLQETQYF.

The CDR3 loop reads CAAKTTEDEQFF. CDR3 DNA: TGTGCCGCCAAGACAACGGAGGACGAGCAGTTCTTC. The chain combines TRBV10-3 with TRBJ2-7; D is possibly TRBD2 (5 bases). The J call is uncertain, as TRBJ2-1 better fits the DNA end. Germline CDR1 is ENHRY and CDR2 is SYGVKD. The CDR3 is 12 residues long.

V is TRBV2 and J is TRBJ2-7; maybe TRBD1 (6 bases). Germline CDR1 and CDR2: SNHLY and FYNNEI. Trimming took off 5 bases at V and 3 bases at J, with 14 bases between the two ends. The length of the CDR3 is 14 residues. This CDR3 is CASSSNHRVYEQYF. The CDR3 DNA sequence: TGTGCCAGCAGTTCAAATCACAGGGTCTACGAGCAGTACTTC.

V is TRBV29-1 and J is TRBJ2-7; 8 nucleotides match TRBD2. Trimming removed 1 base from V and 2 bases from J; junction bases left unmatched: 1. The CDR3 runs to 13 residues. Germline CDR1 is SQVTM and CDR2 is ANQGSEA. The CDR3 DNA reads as TGCAGCGTTGAAGGCGGGAGGCCCTACGAGCAGTACTTC. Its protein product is CSVEGGRPYEQYF.

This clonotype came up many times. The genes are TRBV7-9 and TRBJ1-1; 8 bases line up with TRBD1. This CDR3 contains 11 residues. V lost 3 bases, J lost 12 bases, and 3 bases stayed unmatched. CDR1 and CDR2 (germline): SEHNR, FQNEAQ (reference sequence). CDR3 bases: TGTGCCAGCAGCTTGGACAGGGAAACTTTCTTT. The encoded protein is CASSLDRETFF.

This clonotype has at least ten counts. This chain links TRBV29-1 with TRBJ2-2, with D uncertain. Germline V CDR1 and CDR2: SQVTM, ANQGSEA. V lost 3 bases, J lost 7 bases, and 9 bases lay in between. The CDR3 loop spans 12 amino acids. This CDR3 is CSVDVAGGELFF. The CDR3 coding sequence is TGCAGCGTTGATGTGGCCGGCGGGGAGCTGTTTTTT.

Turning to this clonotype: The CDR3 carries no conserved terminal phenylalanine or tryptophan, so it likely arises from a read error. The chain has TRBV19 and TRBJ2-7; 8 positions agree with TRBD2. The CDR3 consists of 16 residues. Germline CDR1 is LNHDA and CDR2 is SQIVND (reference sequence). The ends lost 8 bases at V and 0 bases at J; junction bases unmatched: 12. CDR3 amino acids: CASAPPGGARSYEQYS. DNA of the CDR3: TGTGCCAGTGCCCCCCCGGGAGGGGCTCGCTCCTACGAGCAGTACTCC.

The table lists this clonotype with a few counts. The CDR3 DNA is TGCGCCAGCAGCCAAGGGGTAGTGGCCAACTCGCAGGGCTACACCTTC. It yields the protein CASSQGVVANSQGYTF. The chain has TRBV4-3 and TRBJ1-2; D unresolved. In germline, CDR1 is LGHNA, CDR2 YSLEER. V gave up 1 base and J gave up 8 bases, with 20 bases separating them. This CDR3 has 16 amino acids.

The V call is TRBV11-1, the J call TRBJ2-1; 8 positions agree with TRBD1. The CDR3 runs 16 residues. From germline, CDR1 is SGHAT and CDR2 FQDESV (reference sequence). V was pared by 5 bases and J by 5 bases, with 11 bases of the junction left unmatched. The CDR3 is CASSLGLGQGDNEQFF. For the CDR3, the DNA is TGTGCCAGCAGCCTAGGATTAGGACAGGGTGACAATGAGCAGTTCTTC.

CDR3 in DNA: TGTGCCAGTAGCCTTACAGGGAGCTCCTATAATTCACCCCTCCACTTT. Its protein product is CASSLTGSSYNSPLHF. This chain links TRBV19 with TRBJ1-6, with a possible D match to TRBD1 (6 bases). The germline V gene has CDR1 LNHDA and CDR2 SQIVND (reference sequence). CDR3 length: 16 amino acids. Deletions cut 6 bases from V and 0 bases from J, with 12 bases between.

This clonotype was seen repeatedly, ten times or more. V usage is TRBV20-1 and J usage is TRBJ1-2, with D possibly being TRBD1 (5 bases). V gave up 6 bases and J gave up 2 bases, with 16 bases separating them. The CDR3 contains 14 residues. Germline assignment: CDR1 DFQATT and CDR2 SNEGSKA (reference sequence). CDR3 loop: CSASGHPSNYGYTF. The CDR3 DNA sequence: TGCAGTGCCAGCGGACACCCCTCCAACTATGGCTACACCTTC.

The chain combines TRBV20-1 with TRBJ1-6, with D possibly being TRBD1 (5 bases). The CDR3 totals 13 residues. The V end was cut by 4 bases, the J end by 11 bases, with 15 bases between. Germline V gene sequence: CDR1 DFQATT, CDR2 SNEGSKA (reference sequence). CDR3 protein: CSATARAAAPLHF. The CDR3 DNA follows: TGCAGTGCTACCGCCAGGGCGGCCGCACCCCTCCACTTT.

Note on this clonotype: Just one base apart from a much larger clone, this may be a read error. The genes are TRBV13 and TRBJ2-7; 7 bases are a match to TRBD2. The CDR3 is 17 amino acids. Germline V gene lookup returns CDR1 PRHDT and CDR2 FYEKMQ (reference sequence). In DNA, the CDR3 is TGTGCCGGCAGCACAAGACAGCGGGGTGGGGGGACCTACGAGCAGTACTTC. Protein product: CAGSTRQRGGGTYEQYF.

The CDR3 spells CASGTGEAFF. The DNA for the CDR3 is TGTGCCAGCGGGACAGGCGAAGCTTTCTTT. This chain uses TRBV28 with TRBJ1-1; 8 nucleotides agree with TRBD1. Germline V gene lookup returns CDR1 MDHEN and CDR2 SYDVKM. The CDR3 is 10 amino acids. V gave up 8 bases and J gave up 8 bases; unmatched junction bases: 1.

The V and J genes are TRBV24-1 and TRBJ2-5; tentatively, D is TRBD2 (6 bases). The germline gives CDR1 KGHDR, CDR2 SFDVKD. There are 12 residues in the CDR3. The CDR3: CATEGTGETQYF. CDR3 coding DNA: TGTGCTACCGAGGGGACTGGAGAGACCCAGTACTTC.

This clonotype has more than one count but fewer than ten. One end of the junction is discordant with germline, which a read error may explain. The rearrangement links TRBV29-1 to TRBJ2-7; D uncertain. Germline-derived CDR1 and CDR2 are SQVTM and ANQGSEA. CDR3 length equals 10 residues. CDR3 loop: CSVEDTDRQF. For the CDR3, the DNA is TGCAGCGTTGAAGATACGGATCGACAATTC.

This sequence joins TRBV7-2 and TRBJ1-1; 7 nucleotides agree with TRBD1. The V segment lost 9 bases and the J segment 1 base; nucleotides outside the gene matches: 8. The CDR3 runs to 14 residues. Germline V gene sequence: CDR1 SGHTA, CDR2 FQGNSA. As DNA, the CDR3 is TGTGCCAGAAGCCGGGACAGTGGGAACACTGAAGCTTTCTTT. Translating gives CARSRDSGNTEAFF.

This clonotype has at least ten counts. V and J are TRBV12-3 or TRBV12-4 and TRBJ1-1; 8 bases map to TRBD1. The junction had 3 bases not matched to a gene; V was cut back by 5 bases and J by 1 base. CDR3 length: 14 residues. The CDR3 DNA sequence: TGTGCCAGCAGTGGACAGGGCCCGAACACTGAAGCTTTCTTT. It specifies CASSGQGPNTEAFF.

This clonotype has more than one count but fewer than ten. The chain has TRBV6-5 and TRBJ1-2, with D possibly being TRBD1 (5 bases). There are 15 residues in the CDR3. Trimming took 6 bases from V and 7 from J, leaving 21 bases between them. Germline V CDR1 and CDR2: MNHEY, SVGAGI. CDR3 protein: CASSPGLGLTGGYTF. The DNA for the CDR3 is TGTGCCAGCAGCCCAGGACTTGGGTTAACAGGTGGCTACACCTTC.

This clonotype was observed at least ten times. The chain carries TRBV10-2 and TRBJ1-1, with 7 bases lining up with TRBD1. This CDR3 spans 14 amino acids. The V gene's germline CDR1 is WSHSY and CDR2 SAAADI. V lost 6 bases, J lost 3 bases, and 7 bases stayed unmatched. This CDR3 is CASREQGRDTEAFF. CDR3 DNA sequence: TGCGCCAGCAGGGAACAGGGGAGGGACACTGAAGCTTTCTTT.

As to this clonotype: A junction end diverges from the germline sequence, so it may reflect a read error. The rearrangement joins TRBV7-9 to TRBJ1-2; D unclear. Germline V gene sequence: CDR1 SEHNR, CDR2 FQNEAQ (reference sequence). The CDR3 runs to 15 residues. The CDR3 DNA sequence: TGCGCCAGCAGCCAAGAAGGGCAGGTTCGGTATGGCTACACCTTC. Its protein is CASSQEGQVRYGYTF.

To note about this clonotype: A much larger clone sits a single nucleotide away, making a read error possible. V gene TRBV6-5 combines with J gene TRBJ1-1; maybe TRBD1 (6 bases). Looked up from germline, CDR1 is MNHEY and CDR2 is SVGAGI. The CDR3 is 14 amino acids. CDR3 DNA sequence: TGTGCCAGCAGAACAGGGTTGGCGAACACTGAAGCTTCCTTT. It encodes CASRTGLANTEASF.